These 23 T cell receptor beta chains share one sample of origin, sequenced in a study of blood T cell repertoires in COVID-19. The method was immunoSEQ multiplex PCR; TCRdb's version includes in-frame clones alone and lacks a portion of them. The sample lists 200,000 or so clones, roughly four fifths seen once, with around 7.5% in the top ten. Sequenced material: PBMCs or T cells enriched from blood (not recorded which). Receptors originate from a man in his forties who had recovered from COVID-19.

The chain uses TRBV5-1 and TRBJ2-3; 9 bases fit TRBD2. V was pared by 4 bases and J by 3 bases, with 18 bases of the junction left unmatched. Looked up from germline, CDR1 is SGHRS and CDR2 is YFSETQ. The length of the CDR3 is 19 residues. The CDR3 spells CASSPGSLLTSGKTDTQYF. The CDR3 DNA reads as TGCGCCAGCAGCCCTGGGTCCCTCCTGACTAGCGGCAAAACAGATACGCAGTATTTT.

Only one count was recorded for this clone. The rearrangement joins TRBV4-1 to TRBJ2-7; D might be TRBD2 (5 bases). Germline CDR1 is MGHRA and CDR2 is YSYEKL. V was clipped by 0 bases and J by 2 bases, with 11 bases between them. The CDR3 is made up of 15 amino acids. The DNA for the CDR3 is TGCGCCAGCAGCCAAGAAGGGAGAGCAACCTACGAGCAGTACTTC. Translating it yields CASSQEGRATYEQYF.

The chain couples TRBV7-9 to TRBJ1-1; TRBD1 is a possible D gene (6 bases). This CDR3 contains 15 residues. Germline-derived CDR1 and CDR2 are SEHNR and FQNEAQ (reference sequence). Trimming took 5 bases from V and 1 from J, leaving 14 bases between them. This CDR3 reads CASSPTGKPNTEAFF. CDR3 DNA sequence: TGTGCCAGCAGCCCCACAGGGAAACCGAACACTGAAGCTTTCTTT.

The rearrangement uses TRBV10-3 and TRBJ1-1; TRBD1 might be the D (6 bases). Germline loops: CDR1 ENHRY, CDR2 SYGVKD. The V gene lost 3 bases and the J gene lost 5 bases, with 13 bases spanning the gap. CDR3 length: 14 residues. The CDR3 coding sequence is TGTGCCATCAGTGAAAGGGGGATCGGGACTGAAGCTTTCTTT. Translation gives CAISERGIGTEAFF.

CDR3 sequence: CASSSPPTSDSYEQYF. In nucleotides, the CDR3 is TGTGCCAGCAGCTCCCCCCCGACTAGCGACTCCTACGAGCAGTACTTC. V gene TRBV5-6 combines with J gene TRBJ2-7; 8 bases align to TRBD2. Germline V gene sequence: CDR1 SGHDT, CDR2 YYEEEE. This CDR3 has 16 amino acids. The V segment lost 3 bases and the J segment 0 bases; nucleotides outside the gene matches: 8.

This clone was counted only a few times. Here the CDR3 reads CASSSGVIYEQYF. CDR3 sequence (DNA): TGTGCCAGCAGTAGCGGGGTTATTTACGAGCAGTACTTC. V usage is TRBV2 and J usage is TRBJ2-7; 7 bases line up with TRBD2. Losses at the gene ends were 5 bases for V and 4 bases for J; bases not matched to a gene: 5. The CDR3 is 13 amino acids. The germline V gene has CDR1 SNHLY and CDR2 FYNNEI. The variable domain in full, with the rest retrieved from reference TRBV2 and TRBJ2-7, is EPEVTQTPSHQVTQMGQEVILRCVPISNHLYFYWYRQILGQKVEFLVSFYNNEISEKSEIFDDQFSVERPDGSNFTLKIRSTKLEDSAMYFCASSSGVIYEQYFGPGTRLTVT.

This clone has just one count. The chain recombines TRBV5-8 with TRBJ1-3; D call uncertain. V was shortened by 0 bases and J by 0 bases, with 7 bases between the two germline ends. CDR1 and CDR2 from the germline V gene are SGHTS and YDEGEE. The CDR3 has 15 residues. CDR3 sequence reads: CASSLGLSSGNTIYF. The CDR3 coding sequence is TGTGCCAGCAGCTTGGGACTGAGCTCTGGAAACACCATATATTTT.

The chain carries TRBV2 and TRBJ2-3, with 11 nucleotides matching TRBD2. Germline CDR1 is SNHLY and CDR2 is FYNNEI. CDR3 length: 16 residues. Trimming removed 5 bases from V and 2 bases from J; junction bases left unmatched: 6. In DNA, the CDR3 is TGTGCCAGCAGTTCTCTAGCGGGGGGCCTCACAGATACGCAGTATTTT. Its protein is CASSSLAGGLTDTQYF. Full variable domain (rest looked up from reference TRBV2 and TRBJ2-3): EPEVTQTPSHQVTQMGQEVILRCVPISNHLYFYWYRQILGQKVEFLVSFYNNEISEKSEIFDDQFSVERPDGSNFTLKIRSTKLEDSAMYFCASSSLAGGLTDTQYFGPGTRLTVL.

Worth noting for this clone: At one end, the junction sequence differs from germline, possibly due to a read error. J is TRBJ1-2 and V is TRBV13; tentatively, D is TRBD1 (5 bases). The germline V gene encodes CDR1 PRHDT and CDR2 FYEKMQ (reference sequence). This CDR3 has 18 amino acids. CDR3 in amino acids: CASSLRFRGVSRSGGYVF. The CDR3 DNA reads TGTGCCAGCAGCTTACGATTTCGGGGGGTAAGCCGGAGCGGCGGGTATGTCTTC.

The genes are TRBV29-1 and TRBJ1-1, with D possibly TRBD1 on 6 matching bases. Trimming removed 6 bases from V and 4 bases from J, with 15 bases in between. The CDR3 runs 13 residues. The V gene's germline CDR1 is SQVTM and CDR2 ANQGSEA. CDR3 amino acids: CSVSYPRGTEAFF. The CDR3 DNA sequence: TGCAGCGTCTCTTATCCCAGGGGCACTGAAGCTTTCTTT.

This chain connects TRBV18 to TRBJ2-2; 14 bases line up with TRBD2. The CDR3 is 17 residues long. CDR1 and CDR2 from the germline V gene are KGHSH and LQKENI. V gave up 4 bases and J gave up 3 bases; unmatched junction bases: 4. The CDR3, as DNA: TGTGCCAGCTCACTGGGACTAGCGGGGGCCGACACCGGGGAGCTGTTTTTT. Amino acid sequence: CASSLGLAGADTGELFF. Full variable domain (remainder filled in from reference TRBV18 and TRBJ2-2): NAGVMQNPRHLVRRRGQEARLRCSPMKGHSHVYWYRQLPEEGLKFMVYLQKENIIDESGMPKERFSAEFPKEGPSILRIQQVVRGDSAAYFCASSLGLAGADTGELFFGEGSRLTVL.

V and J are TRBV11-2 and TRBJ2-7; the match to TRBD2 covers 9 bases. The CDR3 sequence is 15 residues long. Germline V gene data show CDR1 as SGHAT and CDR2 as FQNNGV. V shed 2 bases, J shed 2 bases, and the junction held 4 bases outside the gene matches. The CDR3 loop is CASSLNSGGAYEQYF. The CDR3 coding sequence is TGTGCCAGCAGCTTAAATAGCGGGGGAGCCTACGAGCAGTACTTC.

The chain's CDR3 is CATSRDLSGGNGYTF. Here the CDR3 DNA reads TGTGCCACCAGCAGAGATCTAAGCGGGGGTAATGGCTACACCTTC. V and J are TRBV15 and TRBJ1-2; a possible D gene is TRBD1 (5 bases). Germline lookup yields CDR1 LNHNV and CDR2 YYDKDF (reference sequence). The CDR3 covers 15 residues. The V gene lost 0 bases and the J gene lost 6 bases, with 14 bases spanning the gap.

This clone was seen just once. V is TRBV4-2 and J is TRBJ1-2; D is unclear. V was clipped by 4 bases and J by 1 base, with 7 bases between them. The CDR3 has 13 residues. CDR1 LGHNA and CDR2 YNFKEQ come from the germline V gene. The CDR3 loop is CASSPGLNYGYTF. In nucleotides, the CDR3 is TGTGCCAGCAGCCCTGGACTTAACTATGGCTACACCTTC.

The J gene is TRBJ1-2, the V gene TRBV7-9; D possibly corresponds to TRBD1 (6 bases). Germline CDR1 and CDR2: SEHNR and FQNEAQ (reference sequence). CDR3 size: 14 residues. With 4 bases removed from V and 7 bases from J, the gap between germline ends came to 16 bases. The CDR3: CASSYGQTSPGYTF. The CDR3 DNA follows: TGTGCCAGCAGCTATGGACAGACCTCTCCTGGCTACACCTTC. The complete variable domain, with remaining parts taken from reference TRBV7-9 and TRBJ1-2, reads DTGVSQNPRHKITKRGQNVTFRCDPISEHNRLYWYRQTLGQGPEFLTYFQNEAQLEKSRLLSDRFSAERPKGSFSTLEIQRTEQGDSAMYLCASSYGQTSPGYTFGSGTRLTVV.

The chain is built from TRBV15 and TRBJ1-5; 8 bases map to TRBD1. Germline V gene data show CDR1 as LNHNV and CDR2 as YYDKDF (reference sequence). CDR3 size: 14 residues. Trimming removed 6 bases from V and 7 bases from J; junction bases left unmatched: 8. CDR3 bases: TGTGCCACCAGAAGTGACAGGGGCAGGCAGCCCCAGCATTTT. Its protein product is CATRSDRGRQPQHF.

The rearrangement joins TRBV5-4 to TRBJ1-2, with 8 bases lining up with TRBD1. Germline-derived CDR1 and CDR2 are SGHNT and YYREEE (reference sequence). The CDR3 runs to 15 residues. V lost 0 bases to trimming and J lost 3 bases; unmatched junction nucleotides: 4. CDR3 region: CASSLAGGGHYGYTF. DNA for the CDR3: TGTGCCAGCAGCTTGGCAGGGGGCGGGCACTATGGCTACACCTTC.

The rearrangement uses TRBV7-9 and TRBJ2-3; D is possibly TRBD1 (6 bases). Germline V gene data show CDR1 as SEHNR and CDR2 as FQNEAQ (reference sequence). Deletions cut 2 bases from V and 0 bases from J, with 9 bases between. This CDR3 has 15 amino acids. CDR3 protein: CASSLIGQSTDTQYF. The CDR3 nucleotides are TGTGCCAGCAGCTTAATAGGACAGAGCACAGATACGCAGTATTTT.

This chain's CDR3 is CASSLEGDYSPLHF. The DNA for the CDR3 is TGCGCCAGCAGCTTAGAAGGGGATTACTCACCCCTCCACTTT. The chain combines TRBV5-1 with TRBJ1-6; D might be TRBD1 (5 bases). Germline V gene data show CDR1 as SGHRS and CDR2 as YFSETQ. CDR3 length equals 14 residues. V gave up 2 bases and J gave up 10 bases, with 13 bases separating them.

The V and J genes are TRBV5-4 and TRBJ1-1; 8 nucleotides match TRBD1. This CDR3 spans 19 amino acids. The germline CDR1 and CDR2 sequences are SGHNT and YYREEE (reference sequence). Trimming at V came to 5 bases and at J to 3 bases, leaving 21 bases not matched to a gene. The CDR3 DNA sequence: TGTGCCAGCAGACCCGGGACAGGATTCGGCGCATTGGGGGACACTGAAGCTTTCTTT. It is translated as CASRPGTGFGALGDTEAFF.

This clone was seen a single time. This sequence joins TRBV4-2 and TRBJ2-6; perhaps TRBD2 as D (6 bases). The V gene lost 0 bases and the J gene lost 0 bases, with 9 bases spanning the gap. CDR1 LGHNA and CDR2 YNFKEQ come from the germline V gene. The CDR3 consists of 17 residues. In nucleotides, the CDR3 is TGTGCCAGCAGCCAAGACGGAGGGTCCTCTGGGGCCAACGTCCTGACTTTC. Translating it yields CASSQDGGSSGANVLTF.

The chain links TRBV18 to TRBJ1-5; possible D gene TRBD1, 5 bases. Trimming pared 3 bases from V and 3 bases from J, leaving 6 bases between. CDR1 and CDR2 from the germline V gene are KGHSH and LQKENI. This CDR3 has 13 amino acids. CDR3 residues: CASSPTVNQPQHF. DNA of the CDR3: TGTGCCAGCTCACCGACAGTCAATCAGCCCCAGCATTTT.

This clone was observed a single time. The rearrangement joins TRBV7-8 to TRBJ1-2, with D possibly matching TRBD1 (6 bases). V lost 1 base and J lost 6, with 9 bases in between. There are 13 residues in the CDR3. Looked up from germline, CDR1 is SGHVS and CDR2 is FQNEAQ. In DNA, the CDR3 is TGTGCCAGCAGCTTAGGGTCAGGGGATGGCTACACCTTC. This encodes CASSLGSGDGYTF.